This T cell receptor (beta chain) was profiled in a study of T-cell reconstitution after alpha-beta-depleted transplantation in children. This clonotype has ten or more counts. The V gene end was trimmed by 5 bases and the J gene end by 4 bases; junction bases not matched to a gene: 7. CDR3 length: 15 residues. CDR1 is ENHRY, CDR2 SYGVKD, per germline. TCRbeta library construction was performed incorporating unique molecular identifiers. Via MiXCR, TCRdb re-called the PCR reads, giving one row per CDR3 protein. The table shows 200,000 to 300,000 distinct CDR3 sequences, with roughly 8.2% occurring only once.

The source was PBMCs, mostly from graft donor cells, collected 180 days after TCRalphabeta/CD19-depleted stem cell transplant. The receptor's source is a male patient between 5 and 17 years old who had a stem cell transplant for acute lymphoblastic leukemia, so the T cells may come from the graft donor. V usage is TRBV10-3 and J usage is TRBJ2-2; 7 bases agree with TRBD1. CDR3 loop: CAISIATGSTGELFF. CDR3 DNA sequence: TGTGCCATCAGTATAGCGACAGGGAGCACCGGGGAGCTGTTTTTT.